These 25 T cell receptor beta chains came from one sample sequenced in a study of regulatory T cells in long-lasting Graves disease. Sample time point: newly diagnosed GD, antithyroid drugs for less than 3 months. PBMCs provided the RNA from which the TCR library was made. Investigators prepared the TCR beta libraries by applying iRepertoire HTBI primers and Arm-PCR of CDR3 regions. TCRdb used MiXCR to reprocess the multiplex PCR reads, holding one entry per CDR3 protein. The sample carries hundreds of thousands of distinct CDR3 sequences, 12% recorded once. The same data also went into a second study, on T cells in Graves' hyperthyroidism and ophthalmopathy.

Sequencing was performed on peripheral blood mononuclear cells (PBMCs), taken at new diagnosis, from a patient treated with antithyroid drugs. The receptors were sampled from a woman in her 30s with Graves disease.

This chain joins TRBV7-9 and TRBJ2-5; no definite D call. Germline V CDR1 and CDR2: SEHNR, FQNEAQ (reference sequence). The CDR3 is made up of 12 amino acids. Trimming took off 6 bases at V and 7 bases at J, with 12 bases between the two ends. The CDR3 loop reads CASSLGFGTQYF. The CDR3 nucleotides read TGTGCCAGCAGTTTGGGGTTCGGGACCCAGTACTTC.

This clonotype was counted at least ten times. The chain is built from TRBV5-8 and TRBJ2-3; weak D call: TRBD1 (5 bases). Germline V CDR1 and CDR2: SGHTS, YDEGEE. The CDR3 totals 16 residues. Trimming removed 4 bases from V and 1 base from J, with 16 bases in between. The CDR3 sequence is CASSKTRDGGTDTQYF. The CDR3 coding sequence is TGTGCCAGCAGCAAGACCAGGGATGGGGGCACAGATACGCAGTATTTT.

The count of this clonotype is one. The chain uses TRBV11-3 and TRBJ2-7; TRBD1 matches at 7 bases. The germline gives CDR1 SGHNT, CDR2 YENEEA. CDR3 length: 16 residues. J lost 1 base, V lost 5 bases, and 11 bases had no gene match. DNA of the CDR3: TGTGCCAGCAGCCCGTCACCGGGACAGAGATCCTACGAGCAGTACTTC. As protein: CASSPSPGQRSYEQYF.

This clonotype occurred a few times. CDR3 protein: CSVSAGLAGGLEQYF. Written as DNA, the CDR3 is TGCAGCGTTTCAGCGGGACTAGCGGGAGGGCTCGAGCAGTACTTC. The chain uses TRBV29-1 and TRBJ2-7, with 16 bases identical to TRBD2. Per germline, CDR1 SQVTM and CDR2 ANQGSEA. This CDR3 is built from 15 residues. J lost 6 bases, V lost 5 bases, and 7 bases had no gene match.

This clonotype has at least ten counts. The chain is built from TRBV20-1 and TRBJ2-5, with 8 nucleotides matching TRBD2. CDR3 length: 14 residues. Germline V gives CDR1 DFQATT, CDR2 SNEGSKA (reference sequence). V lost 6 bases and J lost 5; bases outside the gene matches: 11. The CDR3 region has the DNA TGCAGTGCCGGCACGGGAGGGGTCGGCGAGACCCAGTACTTC. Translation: CSAGTGGVGETQYF.

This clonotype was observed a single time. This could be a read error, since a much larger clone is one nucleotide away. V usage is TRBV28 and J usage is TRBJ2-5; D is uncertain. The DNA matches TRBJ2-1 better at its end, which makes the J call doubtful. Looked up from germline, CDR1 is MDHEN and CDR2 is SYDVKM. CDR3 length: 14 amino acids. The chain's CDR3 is CASTTRATDLWQFF. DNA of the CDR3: TGTGCCAGCACCACACGAGCAACAGACCTCTGGCAGTTCTTC.

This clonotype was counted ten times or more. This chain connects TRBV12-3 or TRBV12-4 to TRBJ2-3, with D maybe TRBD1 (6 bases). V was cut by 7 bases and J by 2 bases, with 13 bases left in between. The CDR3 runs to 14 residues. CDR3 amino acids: CASTMGAYTDTQYF. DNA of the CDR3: TGTGCCAGCACCATGGGGGCATACACAGATACGCAGTATTTT.

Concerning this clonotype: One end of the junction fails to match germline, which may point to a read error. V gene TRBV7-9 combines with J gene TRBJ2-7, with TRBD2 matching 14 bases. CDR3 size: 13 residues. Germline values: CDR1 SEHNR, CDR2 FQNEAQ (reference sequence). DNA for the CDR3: TGTGCCAGCAGCTTGGGACTAGCGGGAGTTCAAGACTTC. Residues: CASSLGLAGVQDF. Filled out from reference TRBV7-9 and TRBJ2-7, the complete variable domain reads DTGVSQNPRHKITKRGQNVTFRCDPISEHNRLYWYRQTLGQGPEFLTYFQNEAQLEKSRLLSDRFSAERPKGSFSTLEIQRTEQGDSAMYLCASSLGLAGVQDFGPGTRLTVT.

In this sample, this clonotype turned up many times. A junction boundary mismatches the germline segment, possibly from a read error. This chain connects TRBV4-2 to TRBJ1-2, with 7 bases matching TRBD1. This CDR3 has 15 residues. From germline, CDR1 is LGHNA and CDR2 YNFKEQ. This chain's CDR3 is CASSQERQGNSGYTF. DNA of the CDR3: TGTGCCAGCAGCCAAGAAAGACAGGGAAACTCTGGCTACACCTTC.

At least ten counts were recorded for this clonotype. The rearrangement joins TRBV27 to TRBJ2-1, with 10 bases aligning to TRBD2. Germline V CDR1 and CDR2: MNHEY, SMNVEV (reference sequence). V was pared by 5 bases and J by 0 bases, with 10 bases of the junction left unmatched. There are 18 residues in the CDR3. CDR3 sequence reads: CASSPPRTSGSSYNEQFF. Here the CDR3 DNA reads TGTGCCAGCAGTCCACCCCGGACTAGCGGCAGCTCCTACAATGAGCAGTTCTTC.

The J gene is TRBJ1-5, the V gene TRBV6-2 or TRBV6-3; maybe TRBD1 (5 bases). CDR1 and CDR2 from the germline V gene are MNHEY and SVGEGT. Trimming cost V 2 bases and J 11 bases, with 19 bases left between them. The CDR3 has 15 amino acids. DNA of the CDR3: TGTGCCAGCAGTTACGGGACGGGCCCGACATGGTCCCAGCATTTT. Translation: CASSYGTGPTWSQHF.

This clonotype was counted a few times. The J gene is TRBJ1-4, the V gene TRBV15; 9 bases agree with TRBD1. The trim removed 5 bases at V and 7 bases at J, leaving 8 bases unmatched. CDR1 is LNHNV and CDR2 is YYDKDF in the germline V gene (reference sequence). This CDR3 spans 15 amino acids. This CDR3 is CATSGDRGVSEKLFF. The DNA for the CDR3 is TGTGCCACCAGCGGCGACAGGGGGGTTAGTGAAAAACTGTTTTTT. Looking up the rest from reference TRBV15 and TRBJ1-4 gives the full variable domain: DAMVIQNPRYQVTQFGKPVTLSCSQTLNHNVMYWYQQKSSQAPKLLFHYYDKDFNNEADTPDNFQSRRPNTSFCFLDIRSPGLGDTAMYLCATSGDRGVSEKLFFGSGTQLSVL.

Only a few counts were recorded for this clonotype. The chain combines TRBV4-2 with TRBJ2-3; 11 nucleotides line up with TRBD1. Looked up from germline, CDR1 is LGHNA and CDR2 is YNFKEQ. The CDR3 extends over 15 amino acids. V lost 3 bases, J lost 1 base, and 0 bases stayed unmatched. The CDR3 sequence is CASSQDRGRTDTQYF. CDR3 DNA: TGTGCCAGCAGCCAGGACAGGGGGCGCACAGATACGCAGTATTTT.

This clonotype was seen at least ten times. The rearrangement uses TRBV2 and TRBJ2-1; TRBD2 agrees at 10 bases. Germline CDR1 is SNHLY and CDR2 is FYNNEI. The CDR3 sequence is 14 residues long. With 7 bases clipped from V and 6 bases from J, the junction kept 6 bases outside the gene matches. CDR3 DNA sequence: TGTGCCAGCACCATAGGACTAGCGGCCAATGAGCAGTTCTTC. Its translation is CASTIGLAANEQFF.

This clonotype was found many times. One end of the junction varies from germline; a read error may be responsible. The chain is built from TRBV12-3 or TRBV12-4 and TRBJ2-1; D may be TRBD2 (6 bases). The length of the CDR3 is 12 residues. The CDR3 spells CASRQSPGLPLF. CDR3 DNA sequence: TGTGCCAGCAGACAATCCCCGGGACTGCCGCTCTTC.

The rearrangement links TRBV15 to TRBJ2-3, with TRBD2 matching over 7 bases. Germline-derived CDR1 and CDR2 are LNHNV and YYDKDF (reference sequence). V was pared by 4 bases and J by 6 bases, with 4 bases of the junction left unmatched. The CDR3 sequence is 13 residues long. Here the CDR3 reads CATSTGEGDTQYF. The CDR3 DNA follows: TGTGCCACCAGCACTGGGGAGGGGGATACGCAGTATTTT.

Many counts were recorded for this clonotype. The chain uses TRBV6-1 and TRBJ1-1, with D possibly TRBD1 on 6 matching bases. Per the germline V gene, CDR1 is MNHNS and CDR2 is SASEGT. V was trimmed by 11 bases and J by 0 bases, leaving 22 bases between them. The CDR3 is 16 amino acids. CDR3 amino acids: CALHSAGATLNTEAFF. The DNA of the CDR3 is TGTGCCCTCCATAGTGCAGGGGCTACTTTGAACACTGAAGCTTTCTTT.

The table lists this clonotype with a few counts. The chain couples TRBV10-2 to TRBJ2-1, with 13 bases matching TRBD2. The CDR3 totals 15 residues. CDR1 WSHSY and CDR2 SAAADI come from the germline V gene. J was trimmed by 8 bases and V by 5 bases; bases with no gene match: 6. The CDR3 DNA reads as TGCGCCAGCAGTTTACTAGCGGGAGGGCCGCATGAGCAGTTCTTC. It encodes CASSLLAGGPHEQFF.

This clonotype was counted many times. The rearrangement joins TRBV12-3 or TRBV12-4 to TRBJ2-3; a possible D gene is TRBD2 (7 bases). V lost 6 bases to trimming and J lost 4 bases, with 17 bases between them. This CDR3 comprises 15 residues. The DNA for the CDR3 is TGTGCCAGCAGACTCTGGGGGGGCGGCCCAGATACGCAGTATTTT. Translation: CASRLWGGGPDTQYF.

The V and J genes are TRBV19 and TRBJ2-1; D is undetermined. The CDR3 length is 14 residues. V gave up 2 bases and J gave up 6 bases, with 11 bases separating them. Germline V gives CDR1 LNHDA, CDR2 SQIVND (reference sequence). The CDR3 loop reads CASSIRGRPNEQFF. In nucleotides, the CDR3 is TGTGCCAGTAGTATACGAGGAAGACCCAATGAGCAGTTCTTC.

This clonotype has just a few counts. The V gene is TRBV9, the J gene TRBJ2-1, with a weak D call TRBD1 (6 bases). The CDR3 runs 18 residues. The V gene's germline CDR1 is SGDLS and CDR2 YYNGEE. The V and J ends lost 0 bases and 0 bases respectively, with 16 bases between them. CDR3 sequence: CASSVGGLALSSYNEQFF. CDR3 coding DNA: TGTGCCAGCAGCGTAGGGGGGCTGGCGCTCAGCTCCTACAATGAGCAGTTCTTC.

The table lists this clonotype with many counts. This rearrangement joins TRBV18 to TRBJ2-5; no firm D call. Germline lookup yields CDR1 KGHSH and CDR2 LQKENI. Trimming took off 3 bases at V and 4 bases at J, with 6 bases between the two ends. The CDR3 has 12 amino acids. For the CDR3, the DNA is TGTGCCAGCTCACCCTCGAGAGAGACCCAGTACTTC. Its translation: CASSPSRETQYF. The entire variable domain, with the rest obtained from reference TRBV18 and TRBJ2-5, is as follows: NAGVMQNPRHLVRRRGQEARLRCSPMKGHSHVYWYRQLPEEGLKFMVYLQKENIIDESGMPKERFSAEFPKEGPSILRIQQVVRGDSAAYFCASSPSRETQYFGPGTRLLVL.

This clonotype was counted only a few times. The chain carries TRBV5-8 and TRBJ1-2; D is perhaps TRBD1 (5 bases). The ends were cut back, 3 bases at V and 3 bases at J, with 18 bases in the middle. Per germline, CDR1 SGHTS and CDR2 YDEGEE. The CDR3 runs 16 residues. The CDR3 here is CASSSPGAPSHYGYTF. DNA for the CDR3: TGTGCCAGCAGCTCCCCTGGGGCCCCAAGTCACTATGGCTACACCTTC.

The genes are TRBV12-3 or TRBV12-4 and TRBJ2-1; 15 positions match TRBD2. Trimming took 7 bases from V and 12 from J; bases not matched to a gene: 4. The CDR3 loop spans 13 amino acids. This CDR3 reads CASNGLAGGRQFF. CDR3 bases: TGTGCCAGCAATGGACTAGCGGGAGGGCGGCAGTTCTTC.

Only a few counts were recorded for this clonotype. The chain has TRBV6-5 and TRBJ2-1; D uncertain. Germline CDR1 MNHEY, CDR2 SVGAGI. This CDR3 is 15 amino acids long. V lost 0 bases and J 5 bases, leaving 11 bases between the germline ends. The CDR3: CASSYSNPADNEQFF. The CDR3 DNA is TGTGCCAGCAGTTACTCAAACCCGGCGGACAATGAGCAGTTCTTC.